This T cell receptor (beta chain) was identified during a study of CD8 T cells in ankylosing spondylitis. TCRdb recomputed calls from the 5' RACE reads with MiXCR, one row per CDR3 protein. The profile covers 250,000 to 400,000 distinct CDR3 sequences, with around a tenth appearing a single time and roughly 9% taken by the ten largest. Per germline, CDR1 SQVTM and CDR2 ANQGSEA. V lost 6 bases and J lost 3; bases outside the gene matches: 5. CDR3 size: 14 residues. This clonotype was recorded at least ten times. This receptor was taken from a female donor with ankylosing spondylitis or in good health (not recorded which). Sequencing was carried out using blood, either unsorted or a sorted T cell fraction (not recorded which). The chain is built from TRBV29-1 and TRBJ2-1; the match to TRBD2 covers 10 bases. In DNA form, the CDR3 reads TGCAGCGTCCTGGGACTAGCGAACTACAATGAGCAGTTCTTC. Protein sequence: CSVLGLANYNEQFF.